One and the same sample provided the 26 T cell receptor beta chains below, sequenced in a study of T-cell memory formation after mild COVID-19. TCRdb used MiXCR to reprocess the 5' RACE reads, holding one entry per CDR3 protein. The table shows 400,000 or so distinct CDR3 sequences, with over 15% occurring only once. Sequencing input: PBMCs or a T cell subset sorted from them (not recorded which). The receptors derive from an adult woman who had mild COVID-19 (a few samples of this study predate the infection). Cell type and time point are not known.

In its sample, this clonotype was seen many times. The chain combines TRBV7-9 with TRBJ2-4; D may be TRBD1 (6 bases). This CDR3 comprises 15 residues. Germline V gene data show CDR1 as SEHNR and CDR2 as FQNEAQ (reference sequence). The V gene lost 5 bases and the J gene lost 0 bases, with 11 bases spanning the gap. The CDR3 here is CASSPDRLAKNIQYF. CDR3 DNA sequence: TGTGCCAGCAGCCCCGACAGGCTAGCCAAAAACATTCAGTACTTC.

This clonotype was seen a few times. This rearrangement joins TRBV4-1 to TRBJ2-7, with D perhaps matching TRBD1 or TRBD2 (5 bases each). Between the trimmed V and J ends, which lost 4 bases and 2 bases, there was a span of 21 bases. The V gene's germline CDR1 is MGHRA and CDR2 YSYEKL. This CDR3 has 17 amino acids. The CDR3 DNA follows: TGCGCCAGCAGCCCCCTGCCGGGGACGGACCCAACCTACGAGCAGTACTTC. This gives the protein CASSPLPGTDPTYEQYF.

This sequence joins TRBV20-1 and TRBJ2-1, with D perhaps TRBD2 (7 bases). V shed 5 bases and J shed 4 bases, with 15 bases lying between them. The V gene's germline CDR1 is DFQATT and CDR2 SNEGSKA (reference sequence). There are 14 residues in the CDR3. Here the CDR3 reads CSAARGRGYNEQFF. CDR3 DNA sequence: TGCAGTGCTGCAAGGGGGAGGGGGTACAATGAGCAGTTCTTC.

CDR3: CASSLEARYEQYF. CDR3 DNA: TGTGCCAGCAGCTTAGAGGCCCGGTACGAGCAGTACTTC. This chain connects TRBV7-9 to TRBJ2-7; D is undetermined. The length of the CDR3 is 13 residues. Germline values: CDR1 SEHNR, CDR2 FQNEAQ (reference sequence). The V and J ends lost 1 base and 4 bases respectively, with 8 bases between them.

J is TRBJ2-1 and V is TRBV15; 9 bases match TRBD1. The CDR3 covers 14 residues. V lost 1 base to trimming and J lost 9 bases; unmatched junction nucleotides: 4. Germline V gene sequence: CDR1 LNHNV, CDR2 YYDKDF (reference sequence). DNA of the CDR3: TGTGCCACCAGCAGAGTACAGGGGGCGGGTGAGCAGTTCTTC. Translating it yields CATSRVQGAGEQFF.

The genes are TRBV10-3 and TRBJ1-1, with a tentative D call TRBD1 (5 bases). The CDR3 loop spans 14 amino acids. Germline V gene sequence: CDR1 ENHRY, CDR2 SYGVKD. V lost 2 bases and J lost 1, with 8 bases in between. The CDR3 DNA follows: TGTGCCATCAGTGAGCGGGGACGGAACACTGAAGCTTTCTTT. This codes for CAISERGRNTEAFF.

This clonotype showed up just a few times. This rearrangement joins TRBV6-4 to TRBJ2-1, with D unresolved. Trimming pared 2 bases from V and 8 bases from J, leaving 10 bases between. The CDR3 totals 13 residues. The germline V gene encodes CDR1 MRHNA and CDR2 SNTAGT. Here the CDR3 reads CASSDTEADEQFF. The CDR3, as DNA: TGTGCCAGCAGTGACACTGAGGCAGATGAGCAGTTCTTC.

This clonotype showed up just a few times. As DNA, the CDR3 is TGCGCCAGCAGCCGGGACAGCCTCTCCTACGAGCAGTACTTC. It translates to CASSRDSLSYEQYF. The chain joins TRBV4-1 to TRBJ2-7; 7 nucleotides match TRBD1. The CDR3 contains 14 residues. V was clipped by 4 bases and J by 0 bases; unmatched bases: 3. Germline values: CDR1 MGHRA, CDR2 YSYEKL.

The table lists this clonotype with many counts. The chain combines TRBV25-1 with TRBJ2-7; D possibly matches TRBD1 or TRBD2 (5 bases each). With 2 bases removed from V and 1 base from J, the gap between germline ends came to 15 bases. The CDR3 is made up of 16 amino acids. Germline V gene data show CDR1 as MGHDK and CDR2 as SYGVNS. This CDR3 reads CASSEKSGPKSYEQYF. DNA for the CDR3: TGTGCCAGCAGTGAAAAGTCGGGGCCGAAATCCTACGAGCAGTACTTC.

V is TRBV6-2 or TRBV6-3 and J is TRBJ2-2; 10 bases are a match to TRBD2. J gave up 6 bases and V 5 bases, and 3 bases lay outside the gene matches. This CDR3 region has 14 residues. The germline CDR1 and CDR2 sequences are MNHEY and SVGEGT. The CDR3 nucleotides read TGTGCCAGCAGTATCCTAGCGGGAGCCGGGGAGCTGTTTTTT. Translated: CASSILAGAGELFF.

The rearrangement uses TRBV3-1 and TRBJ1-2, with D unresolved. CDR1 LGHDT and CDR2 YNNKEL come from the germline V gene (reference sequence). With 0 bases removed from V and 4 bases from J, the gap between germline ends came to 12 bases. The CDR3 loop spans 15 amino acids. The CDR3 nucleotides read TGTGCCAGCAGCCAAGATACCGGGCTGTCCTATGGCTACACCTTC. It translates to CASSQDTGLSYGYTF.

The chain links TRBV12-3 or TRBV12-4 to TRBJ1-3; D is unclear. The CDR3 consists of 14 residues. Trimming pared 4 bases from V and 0 bases from J, leaving 7 bases between. Here the CDR3 reads CASSSSSSGNTIYF. CDR3 in DNA: TGTGCCAGCAGTTCGTCCAGCTCTGGAAACACCATATATTTT.

The J gene is TRBJ2-7, the V gene TRBV29-1, with unresolved D. The CDR3 has 16 residues. Germline lookup yields CDR1 SQVTM and CDR2 ANQGSEA. Deletions cut 7 bases from V and 2 bases from J, with 24 bases between. CDR3 region: CSAVVPGPRRPYEQYF. The CDR3 DNA is TGCAGCGCCGTAGTTCCGGGTCCCCGGCGTCCCTACGAGCAGTACTTC.

This clonotype was found a few times. The rearrangement uses TRBV15 and TRBJ1-1; D ambiguous. Trimming cost V 3 bases and J 4 bases, with 9 bases left between them. The CDR3 has 13 amino acids. CDR1 and CDR2 (germline): LNHNV, YYDKDF (reference sequence). The CDR3 nucleotides read TGTGCCACCAGCAGGCTGACGCTCACTGAAGCTTTCTTT. This gives the protein CATSRLTLTEAFF. Full variable domain (missing parts from reference TRBV15 and TRBJ1-1): DAMVIQNPRYQVTQFGKPVTLSCSQTLNHNVMYWYQQKSSQAPKLLFHYYDKDFNNEADTPDNFQSRRPNTSFCFLDIRSPGLGDTAMYLCATSRLTLTEAFFGQGTRLTVV.

The chain recombines TRBV7-2 with TRBJ2-1; D is unresolved. V was pared by 6 bases and J by 3 bases, with 15 bases between. This CDR3 has 15 residues. Germline V gene sequence: CDR1 SGHTA, CDR2 FQGNSA. DNA for the CDR3: TGTGCCAGCAGTTCGGCGGTCGGCTTCTACAATGAGCAGTTCTTC. Translation gives CASSSAVGFYNEQFF.

This clonotype was seen a few times. This chain links TRBV18 with TRBJ2-7; D ambiguous. V lost 3 bases to trimming and J lost 0 bases, with 12 bases between them. This CDR3 spans 15 amino acids. Germline V gene lookup returns CDR1 KGHSH and CDR2 LQKENI. In DNA, the CDR3 is TGTGCCAGCTCACCGCCAGGATCAAGCTCCTACGAGCAGTACTTC. Translating gives CASSPPGSSSYEQYF.

This clonotype was observed a handful of times. The gene calls are TRBV18 and TRBJ2-7; no firm D call. Deletions cut 2 bases from V and 0 bases from J, with 8 bases between. The CDR3 consists of 14 residues. Germline V gene data show CDR1 as KGHSH and CDR2 as LQKENI. The CDR3 DNA is TGTGCCAGCTCACCAGAAGTCACCTCCTACGAGCAGTACTTC. Residues: CASSPEVTSYEQYF. Full variable domain (remainder filled in from reference TRBV18 and TRBJ2-7): NAGVMQNPRHLVRRRGQEARLRCSPMKGHSHVYWYRQLPEEGLKFMVYLQKENIIDESGMPKERFSAEFPKEGPSILRIQQVVRGDSAAYFCASSPEVTSYEQYFGPGTRLTVT.

This clonotype came up a few times. The rearrangement joins TRBV6-1 to TRBJ1-5; 7 nucleotides agree with TRBD1. The V and J ends lost 7 bases and 7 bases, in that order; junction bases with no gene match: 13. The CDR3 has 15 residues. Germline V gene data show CDR1 as MNHNS and CDR2 as SASEGT. The CDR3 nucleotides read TGTGCCAGCACTCCCCTCCCCGGGACAGACCAGCCCCAGCATTTT. It translates to CASTPLPGTDQPQHF.

This clonotype was detected many times. V usage is TRBV5-1 and J usage is TRBJ2-3; D remains ambiguous. The germline V gene has CDR1 SGHRS and CDR2 YFSETQ. V lost 0 bases and J 4 bases, leaving 9 bases between the germline ends. The CDR3 is made up of 14 amino acids. The CDR3 nucleotides are TGCGCCAGCAGCTTGGGAGGTGGGGCAGATACGCAGTATTTT. Residues: CASSLGGGADTQYF.

This chain uses TRBV6-2 or TRBV6-3 with TRBJ2-7, with 9 bases matching TRBD2. Germline V gene lookup returns CDR1 MNHEY and CDR2 SVGEGT. V gave up 2 bases and J gave up 3 bases; unmatched junction bases: 2. CDR3 size: 14 residues. The CDR3: CASSYTAGGYEQYF. The DNA for the CDR3 is TGTGCCAGCAGTTACACAGCGGGAGGCTACGAGCAGTACTTC.

This clonotype was seen a handful of times. The chain couples TRBV6-5 to TRBJ1-2; 12 bases line up with TRBD1. J gave up 4 bases and V 8 bases, and 5 bases lay outside the gene matches. The CDR3 is 14 amino acids. Germline assignment: CDR1 MNHEY and CDR2 SVGAGI. DNA of the CDR3: TGTGCCAGCGCCCGGGACAGGGGGCTCTATGGCTACACCTTC. This gives the protein CASARDRGLYGYTF.

This clonotype was seen a handful of times. The V call is TRBV12-3 or TRBV12-4, the J call TRBJ2-1; either TRBD1 or TRBD2 may supply D (5 bases each). Trimming removed 6 bases at V and 2 bases at J, with 14 bases between. There are 15 residues in the CDR3. This chain's CDR3 is CASSYGTDAYNEQFF. The CDR3 nucleotides read TGTGCCAGCAGCTACGGGACGGATGCCTACAATGAGCAGTTCTTC.

This sequence joins TRBV6-6 and TRBJ2-4; D gene ambiguous. V was clipped by 4 bases and J by 0 bases, with 4 bases between them. The CDR3 loop spans 13 amino acids. CDR1 MNHNY and CDR2 SVGAGI come from the germline V gene (reference sequence). The CDR3 DNA reads TGTGCCAGCAGTTGGGGAGCCAAAAACATTCAGTACTTC. Protein product: CASSWGAKNIQYF.

In its sample, this clonotype was seen a few times. The chain has TRBV4-2 and TRBJ2-7, with D possibly matching TRBD2 (6 bases). Germline CDR1 reads LGHNA; CDR2 reads YNFKEQ. Trimming took off 0 bases at V and 2 bases at J, with 11 bases between the two ends. The CDR3 has 15 amino acids. Written as DNA, the CDR3 is TGTGCCAGCAGCCAAGATTTCGAGCGGGCCTACGAGCAGTACTTC. It codes for CASSQDFERAYEQYF.

The rearrangement joins TRBV2 to TRBJ1-5; D remains unclear. Trimming took off 1 base at V and 6 bases at J, with 10 bases between the two ends. Germline CDR1 and CDR2: SNHLY and FYNNEI. This CDR3 is built from 14 residues. CDR3 DNA: TGTGCCAGCAGTGAAGGAGGCCGCACTCAGCCCCAGCATTTT. Translating gives CASSEGGRTQPQHF.

The CDR3 DNA sequence: TGTGCCAGCAGCTTGGCTGGCCACCAAGAGACCCAGTACTTC. The encoded protein is CASSLAGHQETQYF. The chain combines TRBV5-6 with TRBJ2-5; D remains ambiguous. This CDR3 contains 14 residues. The V end lost 0 bases, the J end lost 0 bases, and 6 bases lay between the germline ends. The germline V gene encodes CDR1 SGHDT and CDR2 YYEEEE.